This T cell receptor (beta chain) was identified during a study of blood T cell repertoires in COVID-19. Trimming took off 4 bases at V and 5 bases at J, with 15 bases between the two ends. Germline loops: CDR1 MNHEY, CDR2 SVGAGI. The CDR3 is 15 residues long. Original analysis: The authors estimated nucleated cell counts from reference gene primer amplification. Assay used: immunoSEQ multiplex PCR; TCRdb lists only in-frame clones, some missing. V and J calls plus clone size are reproduced from that table; the DNA served to infer D and trimming. The sample shows approximately 140,000 clones, 84% of them seen only once.

Sequencing input: peripheral blood. V and J are TRBV6-5 and TRBJ1-5; tentatively, D is TRBD1 (6 bases). The sequence derives from an older man with acute or convalescent COVID-19. In DNA, the CDR3 is TGTGCCAGCAGTTGGGTAGGGGGAATGGATCAGCCCCAGCATTTT. Amino acids: CASSWVGGMDQPQHF.